The clone carrying this T cell receptor (beta chain) has more than one count but fewer than ten. Its antigen is unknown. This sample stems from a study of T cell repertoires in cytomegalovirus infection. The ends lost 4 bases at V and 2 bases at J; junction bases unmatched: 6. The germline CDR1 and CDR2 sequences are SGHDN and FVKESK. The CDR3 totals 15 residues. General study results and limits: CMV-specific TCR beta clonotypes restricted by HLA-C were the ones dominating the ex vivo response. CMV carriers with the relevant HLA were identified by cumulative public TCR beta family frequency.

TCRdb re-derived calls from the reads in MiXCR, one entry per CDR3 protein. The repertoire holds approximately 630,000 distinct CDR3 sequences, with approximately 24% as singletons. The sample taken for sequencing was CD8+ T cells from PBMCs. This receptor was obtained from a human donor in good health (CMV status not recorded). Some clones in this sample may be carry-over from other donors' samples. The chain employs TRBV14 and TRBJ1-2; 8 bases line up with TRBD1. CDR3 sequence reads: CASSRETGANYGYTF. The CDR3 nucleotides read TGTGCCAGCAGCCGTGAGACAGGGGCGAACTATGGCTACACCTTC.